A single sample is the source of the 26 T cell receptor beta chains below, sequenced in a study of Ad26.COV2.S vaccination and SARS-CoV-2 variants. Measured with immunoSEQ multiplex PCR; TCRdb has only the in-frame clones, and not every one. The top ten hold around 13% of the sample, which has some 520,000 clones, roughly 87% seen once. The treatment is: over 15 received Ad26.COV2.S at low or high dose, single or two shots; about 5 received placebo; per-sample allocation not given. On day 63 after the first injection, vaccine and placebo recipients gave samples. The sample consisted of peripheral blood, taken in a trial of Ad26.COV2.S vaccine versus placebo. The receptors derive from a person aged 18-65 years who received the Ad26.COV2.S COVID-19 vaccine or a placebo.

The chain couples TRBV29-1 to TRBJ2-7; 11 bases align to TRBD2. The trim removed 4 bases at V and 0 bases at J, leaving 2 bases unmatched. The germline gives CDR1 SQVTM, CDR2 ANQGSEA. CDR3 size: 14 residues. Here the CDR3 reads CSVATSGTSYEQYF. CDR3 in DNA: TGCAGCGTTGCGACTAGCGGGACCTCCTACGAGCAGTACTTC.

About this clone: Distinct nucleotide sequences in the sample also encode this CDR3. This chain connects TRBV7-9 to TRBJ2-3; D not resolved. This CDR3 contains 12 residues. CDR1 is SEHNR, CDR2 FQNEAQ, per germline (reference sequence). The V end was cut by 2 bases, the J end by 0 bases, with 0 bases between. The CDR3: CASSLSTDTQYF. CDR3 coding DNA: TGTGCCAGCAGCTTAAGCACAGATACGCAGTATTTT.

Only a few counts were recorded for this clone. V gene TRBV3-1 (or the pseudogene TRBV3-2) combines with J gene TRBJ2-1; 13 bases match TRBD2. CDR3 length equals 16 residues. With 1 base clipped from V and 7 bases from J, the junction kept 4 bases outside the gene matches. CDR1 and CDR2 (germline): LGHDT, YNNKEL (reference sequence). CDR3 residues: CASSQVPGLAGNEQFF. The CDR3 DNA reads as TGTGCCAGCAGCCAAGTACCGGGACTAGCGGGAAATGAGCAGTTCTTC.

The CDR3 DNA is TGTGCCACCAGCACTTACCTTACCTACGAGCAGTACTTC. Its translation is CATSTYLTYEQYF. The rearrangement links TRBV15 to TRBJ2-7, with no clear D. There are 13 residues in the CDR3. Germline V gene lookup returns CDR1 LNHNV and CDR2 YYDKDF (reference sequence). Trimming left V 4 bases short and J 2 bases short, with 9 bases between. Based on the CDR3 plus reference TRBV15 and TRBJ2-7, the full variable domain is DAMVIQNPRYQVTQFGKPVTLSCSQTLNHNVMYWYQQKSSQAPKLLFHYYDKDFNNEADTPDNFQSRRPNTSFCFLDIRSPGLGDTAMYLCATSTYLTYEQYFGPGTRLTVT.

This CDR3 reads CSVDKGILPPTINQPQHF. The CDR3 DNA sequence: TGCAGCGTTGATAAGGGAATTCTGCCCCCGACTATCAATCAGCCCCAGCATTTT. The J gene is TRBJ1-5, the V gene TRBV29-1, with no clear D. Trimming cost V 3 bases and J 3 bases, with 24 bases left between them. CDR1 SQVTM and CDR2 ANQGSEA come from the germline V gene. The CDR3 contains 18 residues. Supplemented by reference TRBV29-1 and TRBJ1-5, the full variable domain reads SAVISQKPSRDICQRGTSLTIQCQVDSQVTMMFWYRQQPGQSLTLIATANQGSEATYESGFVIDKFPISRPNLTFSTLTVSNMSPEDSSIYLCSVDKGILPPTINQPQHFGDGTRLSIL.

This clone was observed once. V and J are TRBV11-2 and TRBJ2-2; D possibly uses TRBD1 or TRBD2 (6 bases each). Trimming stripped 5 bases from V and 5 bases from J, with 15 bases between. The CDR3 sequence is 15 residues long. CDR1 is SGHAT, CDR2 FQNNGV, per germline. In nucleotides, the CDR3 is TGTGCCAGCAGCGGGGGGCTGAGTTCTACCGGGGAGCTGTTTTTT. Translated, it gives CASSGGLSSTGELFF.

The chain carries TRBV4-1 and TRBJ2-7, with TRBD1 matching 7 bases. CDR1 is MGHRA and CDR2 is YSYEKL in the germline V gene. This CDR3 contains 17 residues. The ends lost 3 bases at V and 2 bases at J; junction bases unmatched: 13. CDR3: CASSQGRNRGFPYEQYF. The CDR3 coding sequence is TGCGCCAGCAGCCAGGGTCGTAACAGGGGATTCCCCTACGAGCAGTACTTC.

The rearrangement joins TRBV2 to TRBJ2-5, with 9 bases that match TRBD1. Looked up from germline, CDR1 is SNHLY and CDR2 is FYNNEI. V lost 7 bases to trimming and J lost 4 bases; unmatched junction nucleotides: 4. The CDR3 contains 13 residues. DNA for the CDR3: TGTGCCAGCAAAGGGACAGGGCGAGAGACCCAGTACTTC. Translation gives CASKGTGRETQYF.

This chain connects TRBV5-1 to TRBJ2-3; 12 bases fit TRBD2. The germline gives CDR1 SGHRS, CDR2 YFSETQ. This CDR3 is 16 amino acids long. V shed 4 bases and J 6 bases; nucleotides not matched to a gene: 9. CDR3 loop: CASSASLAGGPDTQYF. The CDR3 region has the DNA TGCGCCAGCAGCGCCTCCCTAGCGGGAGGGCCGGATACGCAGTATTTT. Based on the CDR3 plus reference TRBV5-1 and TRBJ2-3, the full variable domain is KAGVTQTPRYLIKTRGQQVTLSCSPISGHRSVSWYQQTPGQGLQFLFEYFSETQRNKGNFPGRFSGRQFSNSRSEMNVSTLELGDSALYLCASSASLAGGPDTQYFGPGTRLTVL.

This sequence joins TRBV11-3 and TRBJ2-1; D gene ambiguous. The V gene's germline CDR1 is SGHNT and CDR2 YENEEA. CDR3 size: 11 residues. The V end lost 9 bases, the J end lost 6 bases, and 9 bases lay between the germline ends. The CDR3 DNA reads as TGTGCCAGTGGTTTCGGCAATGAGCAGTTCTTC. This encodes CASGFGNEQFF. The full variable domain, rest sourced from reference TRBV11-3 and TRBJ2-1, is EAGVVQSPRYKIIEKKQPVAFWCNPISGHNTLYWYLQNLGQGPELLIRYENEEAVDDSQLPKDRFSAERLKGVDSTLKIQPAELGDSAVYLCASGFGNEQFFGPGTRLTVL.

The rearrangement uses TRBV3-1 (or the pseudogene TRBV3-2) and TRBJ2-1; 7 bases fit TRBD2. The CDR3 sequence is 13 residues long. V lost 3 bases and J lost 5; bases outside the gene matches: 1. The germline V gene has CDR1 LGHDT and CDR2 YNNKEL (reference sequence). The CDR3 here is CASSQGGNNEQFF. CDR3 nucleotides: TGTGCCAGCAGCCAGGGGGGGAACAATGAGCAGTTCTTC.

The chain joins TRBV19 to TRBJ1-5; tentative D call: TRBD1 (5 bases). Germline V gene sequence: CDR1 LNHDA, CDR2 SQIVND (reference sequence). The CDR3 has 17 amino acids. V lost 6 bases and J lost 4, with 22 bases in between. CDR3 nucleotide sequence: TGTGCCAGTAGCAAAAACCAGGGTTTGGGGGTAAATCAGCCCCAGCATTTT. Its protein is CASSKNQGLGVNQPQHF.

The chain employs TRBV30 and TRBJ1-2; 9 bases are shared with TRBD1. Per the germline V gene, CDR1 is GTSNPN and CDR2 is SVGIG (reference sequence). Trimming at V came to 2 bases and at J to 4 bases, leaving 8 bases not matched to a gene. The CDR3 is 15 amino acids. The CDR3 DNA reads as TGTGCCTGGAGTCCCCTCGGGACAGGGACCTATGGCTACACCTTC. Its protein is CAWSPLGTGTYGYTF.

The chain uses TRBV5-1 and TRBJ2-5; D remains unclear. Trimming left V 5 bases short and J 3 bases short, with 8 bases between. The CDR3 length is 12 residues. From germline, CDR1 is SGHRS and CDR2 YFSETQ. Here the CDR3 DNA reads TGCGCCAGCAGTCGCCCAGAAGAGACCCAGTACTTC. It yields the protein CASSRPEETQYF.

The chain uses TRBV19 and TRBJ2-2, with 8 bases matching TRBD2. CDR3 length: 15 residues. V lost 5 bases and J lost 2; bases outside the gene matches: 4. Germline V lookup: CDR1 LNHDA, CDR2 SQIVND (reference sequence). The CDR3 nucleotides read TGTGCCAGTAGTGTGAGCGGGGGAAACACCGGGGAGCTGTTTTTT. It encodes CASSVSGGNTGELFF.

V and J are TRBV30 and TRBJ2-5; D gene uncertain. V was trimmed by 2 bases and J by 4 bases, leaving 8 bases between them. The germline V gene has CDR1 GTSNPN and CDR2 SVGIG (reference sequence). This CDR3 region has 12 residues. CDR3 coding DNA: TGTGCCTGGAGTTACGGTCTAGAGACCCAGTACTTC. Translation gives CAWSYGLETQYF.

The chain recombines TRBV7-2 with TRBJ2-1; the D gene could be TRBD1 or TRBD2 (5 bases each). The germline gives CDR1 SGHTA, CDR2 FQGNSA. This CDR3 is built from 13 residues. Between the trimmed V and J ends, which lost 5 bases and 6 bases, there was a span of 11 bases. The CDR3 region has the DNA TGTGCCAGCAGCAGACGAGGGGCCAATGAGCAGTTCTTC. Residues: CASSRRGANEQFF. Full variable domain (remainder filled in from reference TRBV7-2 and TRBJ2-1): GAGVSQSPSNKVTEKGKDVELRCDPISGHTALYWYRQSLGQGLEFLIYFQGNSAPDKSGLPSDRFSAERTGGSVSTLTIQRTQQEDSAVYLCASSRRGANEQFFGPGTRLTVL.

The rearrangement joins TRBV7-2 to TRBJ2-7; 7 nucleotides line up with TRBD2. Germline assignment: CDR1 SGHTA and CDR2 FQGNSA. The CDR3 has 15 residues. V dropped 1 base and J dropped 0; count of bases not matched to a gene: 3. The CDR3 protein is CASSLVGDYSYEQYF. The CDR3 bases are TGTGCCAGCAGCTTAGTAGGGGACTACTCCTACGAGCAGTACTTC.

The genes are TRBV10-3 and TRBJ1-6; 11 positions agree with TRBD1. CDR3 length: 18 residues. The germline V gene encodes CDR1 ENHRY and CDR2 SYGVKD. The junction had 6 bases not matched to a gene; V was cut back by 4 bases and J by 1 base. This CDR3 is CAISAGTGGASYNSPLHF. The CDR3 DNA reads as TGTGCCATCAGTGCAGGGACAGGGGGTGCTTCCTATAATTCACCCCTCCACTTT.

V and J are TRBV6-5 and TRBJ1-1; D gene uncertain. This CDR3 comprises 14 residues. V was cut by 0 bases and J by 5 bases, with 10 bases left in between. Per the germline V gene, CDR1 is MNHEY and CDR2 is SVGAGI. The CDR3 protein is CASSYSSEGTEAFF. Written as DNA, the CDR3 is TGTGCCAGCAGTTACTCCTCTGAGGGTACTGAAGCTTTCTTT.

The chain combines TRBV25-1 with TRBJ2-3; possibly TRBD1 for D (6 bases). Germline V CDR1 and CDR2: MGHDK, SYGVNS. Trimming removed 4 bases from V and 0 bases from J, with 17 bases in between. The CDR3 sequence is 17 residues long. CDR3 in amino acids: CASSGITGSASTDTQYF. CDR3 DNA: TGTGCCAGCAGTGGAATTACAGGGAGTGCTAGCACAGATACGCAGTATTTT. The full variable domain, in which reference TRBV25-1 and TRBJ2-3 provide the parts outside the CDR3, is EADIYQTPRYLVIGTGKKITLECSQTMGHDKMYWYQQDPGMELHLIHYSYGVNSTEKGDLSSESTVSRIRTEHFPLTLESARPSHTSQYLCASSGITGSASTDTQYFGPGTRLTVL.

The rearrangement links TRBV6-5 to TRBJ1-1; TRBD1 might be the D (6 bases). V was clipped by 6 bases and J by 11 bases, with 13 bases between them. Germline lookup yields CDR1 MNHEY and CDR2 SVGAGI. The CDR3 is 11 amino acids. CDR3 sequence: CASSPTGIAFF. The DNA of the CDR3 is TGTGCCAGCAGCCCCACAGGGATCGCTTTCTTT.

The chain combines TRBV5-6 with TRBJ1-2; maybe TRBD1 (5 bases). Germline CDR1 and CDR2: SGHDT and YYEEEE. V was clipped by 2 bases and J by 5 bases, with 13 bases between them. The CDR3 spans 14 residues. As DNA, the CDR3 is TGTGCCAGCAGCTTCAAAGGGGCCAAATATGGCTACACCTTC. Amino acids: CASSFKGAKYGYTF.

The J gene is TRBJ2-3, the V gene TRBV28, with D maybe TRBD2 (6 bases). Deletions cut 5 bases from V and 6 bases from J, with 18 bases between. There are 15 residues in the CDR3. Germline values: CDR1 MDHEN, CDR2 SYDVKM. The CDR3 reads CASSKIGRDWDTQYF. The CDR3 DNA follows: TGTGCCAGCAGTAAAATAGGGCGGGACTGGGATACGCAGTATTTT.

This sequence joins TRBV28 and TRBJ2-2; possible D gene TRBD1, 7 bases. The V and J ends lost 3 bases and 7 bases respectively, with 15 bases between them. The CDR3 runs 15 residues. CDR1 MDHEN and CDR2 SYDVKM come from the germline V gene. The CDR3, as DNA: TGTGCCAGCAGTTTCAGGGGGGTAATGGACGGGGAGCTGTTTTTT. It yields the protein CASSFRGVMDGELFF. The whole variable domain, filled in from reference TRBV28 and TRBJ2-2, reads DVKVTQSSRYLVKRTGEKVFLECVQDMDHENMFWYRQDPGLGLRLIYFSYDVKMKEKGDIPEGYSVSREKKERFSLILESASTNQTSMYLCASSFRGVMDGELFFGEGSRLTVL.

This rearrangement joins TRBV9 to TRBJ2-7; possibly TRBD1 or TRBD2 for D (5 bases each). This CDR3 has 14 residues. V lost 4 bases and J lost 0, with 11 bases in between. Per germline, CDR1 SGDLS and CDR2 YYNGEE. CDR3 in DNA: TGTGCCAGCAGCCCGACGGGGCCCTCCTACGAGCAGTACTTC. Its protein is CASSPTGPSYEQYF. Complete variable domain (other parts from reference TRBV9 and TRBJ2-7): DSGVTQTPKHLITATGQRVTLRCSPRSGDLSVYWYQQSLDQGLQFLIQYYNGEERAKGNILERFSAQQFPDLHSELNLSSLELGDSALYFCASSPTGPSYEQYFGPGTRLTVT.